A single sample is the source of the 26 T cell receptor beta chains below, sequenced in a study of identifying expanded T cells in peripheral blood. Sequenced by immunoSEQ multiplex PCR; TCRdb stores in-frame clones only, minus some. The table has about 110,000 clones, roughly 90% seen once; the top ten hold roughly 15%. Sequenced sample: blood. The source of these receptors is a person aged 18-70 years in good health.

The rearrangement links TRBV5-1 to TRBJ2-2; D may be TRBD2 (6 bases). The germline CDR1 and CDR2 sequences are SGHRS and YFSETQ. The CDR3 contains 15 residues. V was trimmed by 5 bases and J by 1 base, leaving 12 bases between them. CDR3 protein: CASSFGTQNTGELFF. The CDR3 DNA is TGCGCCAGCAGTTTCGGGACTCAGAACACCGGGGAGCTGTTTTTT.

The chain has TRBV11-3 and TRBJ1-1; D gene unclear. V lost 2 bases, J lost 4 bases, and 5 bases lay in between. The CDR3 consists of 12 residues. CDR1 is SGHNT and CDR2 is YENEEA in the germline V gene. In DNA, the CDR3 is TGTGCCAGCAGCTTACGGGGCACTGAAGCTTTCTTT. As protein: CASSLRGTEAFF.

A remark on this clone: Other DNA sequences in the sample encode the same CDR3. The chain joins TRBV6-6 to TRBJ2-7; 9 bases map to TRBD1. Trimming cost V 2 bases and J 1 base; bases outside gene matches: 3. Germline CDR1 reads MNHNY; CDR2 reads SVGAGI (reference sequence). This CDR3 is 15 amino acids long. The CDR3 loop reads CASSYGTGPSYEQYF. The CDR3 nucleotides are TGTGCCAGCAGTTACGGGACAGGGCCGTCCTACGAGCAGTACTTC.

CDR3 amino acids: CASSLGGAGGFGYTF. CDR3 nucleotide sequence: TGTGCCAGCAGCTTAGGTGGGGCAGGGGGTTTTGGCTACACCTTC. The V and J genes are TRBV7-2 and TRBJ1-2; 7 bases are shared with TRBD1. CDR1 and CDR2 (germline): SGHTA, FQGNSA. The CDR3 is 15 residues long. Trimming at V came to 1 base and at J to 7 bases, leaving 9 bases not matched to a gene.

The J gene is TRBJ1-2, the V gene TRBV7-9, with 12 bases identical to TRBD1. The CDR3 contains 15 residues. Germline V gene sequence: CDR1 SEHNR, CDR2 FQNEAQ (reference sequence). Unmatched junction bases numbered 5, after V lost 1 base and J lost 8 bases. CDR3 sequence reads: CASSLEGQGAIGYTF. The CDR3, as DNA: TGTGCCAGCAGCTTAGAGGGACAGGGGGCTATCGGCTACACCTTC.

This chain links TRBV7-2 with TRBJ2-7; perhaps D is TRBD1 or TRBD2 (5 bases each). Trimming took 4 bases from V and 1 from J, leaving 11 bases between them. The germline CDR1 and CDR2 sequences are SGHTA and FQGNSA. There are 14 residues in the CDR3. The chain's CDR3 is CASSSVGPSYEQYF. The CDR3 region has the DNA TGTGCCAGCAGCTCCGTGGGACCTTCCTACGAGCAGTACTTC.

This clone was counted a single time. The chain joins TRBV7-2 to TRBJ2-3; TRBD1 is a possible D gene (5 bases). With 2 bases removed from V and 4 bases from J, the gap between germline ends came to 10 bases. CDR3 length: 14 residues. The germline V gene has CDR1 SGHTA and CDR2 FQGNSA. CDR3 protein: CASSLKGPADTQYF. The CDR3 DNA follows: TGTGCCAGCAGCTTAAAGGGGCCAGCAGATACGCAGTATTTT.

The chain carries TRBV27 and TRBJ2-1, with 10 bases that match TRBD2. V trimming: 8 bases; J trimming: 4 bases; junction bases outside the gene matches: 5. This CDR3 contains 14 residues. Germline values: CDR1 MNHEY, CDR2 SMNVEV (reference sequence). CDR3 nucleotide sequence: TGTGCCAGCGGAGGACTAGCGGATTACAATGAGCAGTTCTTC. Protein product: CASGGLADYNEQFF.

The chain joins TRBV5-4 to TRBJ1-1; possible D gene TRBD1, 5 bases. Germline V lookup: CDR1 SGHNT, CDR2 YYREEE (reference sequence). Trimming removed 4 bases from V and 3 bases from J, with 13 bases in between. The CDR3 loop spans 14 amino acids. In DNA, the CDR3 is TGTGCCAGCAGCATAGGCGGGGGGGACACTGAAGCTTTCTTT. Translation gives CASSIGGGDTEAFF.

The chain links TRBV7-2 to TRBJ2-3; TRBD1 is a possible D gene (8 bases). Germline CDR1 and CDR2: SGHTA and FQGNSA. The CDR3 has 14 amino acids. V was clipped by 3 bases and J by 7 bases, with 14 bases between them. The CDR3 spells CASSFHRGGNTQYF. The CDR3 DNA sequence: TGTGCCAGCAGCTTCCACAGGGGGGGCAATACGCAGTATTTT.

This chain links TRBV30 with TRBJ2-1, with a weak D call TRBD2 (6 bases). With 5 bases removed from V and 2 bases from J, the gap between germline ends came to 13 bases. Germline V CDR1 and CDR2: GTSNPN, SVGIG (reference sequence). CDR3 length equals 14 residues. DNA of the CDR3: TGTGCCTGGGCCGGGACTCCCGCCTACAATGAGCAGTTCTTC. Translating gives CAWAGTPAYNEQFF.

This chain connects TRBV5-1 to TRBJ1-1; D possibly corresponds to TRBD1 (6 bases). The V end was cut by 5 bases, the J end by 2 bases, with 22 bases between. The CDR3 spans 17 residues. CDR1 SGHRS and CDR2 YFSETQ come from the germline V gene. Here the CDR3 DNA reads TGCGCCAGCAGTAAAAGGGATCGCAGGGGACGAAACACTGAAGCTTTCTTT. It codes for CASSKRDRRGRNTEAFF.

The genes are TRBV7-2 and TRBJ2-6; D is uncertain. V lost 4 bases to trimming and J lost 1 base, with 8 bases between them. Germline CDR1 SGHTA, CDR2 FQGNSA. This CDR3 region has 15 residues. In DNA, the CDR3 is TGTGCCAGCAGCTGGGCGAGATCTGGGGCCAACGTCCTGACTTTC. Amino acids: CASSWARSGANVLTF.

This CDR3 reads CASSLGQGTNYGYTF. In DNA, the CDR3 is TGTGCCAGCAGCTTGGGACAGGGGACTAACTATGGCTACACCTTC. The chain has TRBV5-6 and TRBJ1-2; 8 positions match TRBD1. CDR1 is SGHDT and CDR2 is YYEEEE in the germline V gene. The ends lost 0 bases at V and 0 bases at J; junction bases unmatched: 1. There are 15 residues in the CDR3.

The rearrangement uses TRBV14 and TRBJ1-3, with D hard to call. Germline V gene data show CDR1 as SGHDN and CDR2 as FVKESK. There are 16 residues in the CDR3. V lost 3 bases and J lost 0, with 12 bases in between. As DNA, the CDR3 is TGTGCCAGCAGCCACCTTGGAAGCTTCTCTGGAAACACCATATATTTT. Its translation: CASSHLGSFSGNTIYF.

A word on this clone: The junction shows a germline mismatch at one end, possibly a read error. The chain combines TRBV6-5 with TRBJ2-7; D may be TRBD1 (7 bases). The CDR3 contains 14 residues. Germline V gene sequence: CDR1 MNHEY, CDR2 SVGAGI. CDR3 sequence (DNA): TGTGCCAGCAGTCCCTGGGGACAGCCGGGGGCGGATGACTTC. Encoded protein: CASSPWGQPGADDF.

This clone was recorded once. The chain is built from TRBV19 and TRBJ1-2; TRBD1 aligns across 8 bases. Germline values: CDR1 LNHDA, CDR2 SQIVND (reference sequence). CDR3 size: 16 residues. V was clipped by 4 bases and J by 8 bases; unmatched bases: 15. This chain's CDR3 is CASSNGGQAVVGGYTF. In DNA, the CDR3 is TGTGCCAGTAGTAATGGGGGACAGGCGGTAGTAGGCGGCTACACCTTC. Using reference TRBV19 and TRBJ1-2 for the parts outside the CDR3, the full variable domain is DGGITQSPKYLFRKEGQNVTLSCEQNLNHDAMYWYRQDPGQGLRLIYYSQIVNDFQKGDIAEGYSVSREKKESFPLTVTSAQKNPTAFYLCASSNGGQAVVGGYTFGSGTRLTVV.

This rearrangement joins TRBV5-1 to TRBJ2-5; D remains unclear. The CDR3 covers 15 residues. Germline CDR1 reads SGHRS; CDR2 reads YFSETQ. Trimming stripped 2 bases from V and 9 bases from J, with 20 bases between. The CDR3 region is CASSFQEARRVAQYF. CDR3 DNA: TGCGCCAGCAGCTTCCAGGAAGCTAGACGAGTGGCCCAGTACTTC.

The sample holds one count of this clone. The V call is TRBV9, the J call TRBJ1-3, with D perhaps matching TRBD1 (6 bases). The ends were cut back, 4 bases at V and 0 bases at J, with 20 bases in the middle. In germline, CDR1 is SGDLS, CDR2 YYNGEE. This CDR3 spans 18 amino acids. CDR3 amino acids: CASSPEWQGTSSGNTIYF. CDR3 bases: TGTGCCAGCAGCCCCGAATGGCAGGGGACCAGCTCTGGAAACACCATATATTTT.

This CDR3 is CASTKGRLAGNNEQFF. In DNA form, the CDR3 reads TGTGCCAGCACCAAAGGACGGCTAGCGGGGAACAATGAGCAGTTCTTC. V gene TRBV6-6 combines with J gene TRBJ2-1, with 9 bases that match TRBD2. Germline V gene data show CDR1 as MNHNY and CDR2 as SVGAGI (reference sequence). V was pared by 7 bases and J by 5 bases, with 12 bases of the junction left unmatched. CDR3 length equals 16 residues.

The chain recombines TRBV7-9 with TRBJ2-4; D is unresolved. There are 12 residues in the CDR3. Germline-derived CDR1 and CDR2 are SEHNR and FQNEAQ (reference sequence). Trimming stripped 4 bases from V and 11 bases from J, with 12 bases between. CDR3 region: CASSSPASVQYF. The CDR3 DNA is TGTGCCAGCAGCTCACCGGCCAGCGTTCAGTACTTC.

This chain connects TRBV18 to TRBJ1-2, with 11 bases identical to TRBD1. Germline CDR1 reads KGHSH; CDR2 reads LQKENI. J gave up 7 bases and V 6 bases, and 7 bases lay outside the gene matches. The CDR3 runs to 14 residues. CDR3 sequence: CASSDWTGGIGYTF. CDR3 bases: TGTGCCAGCTCGGACTGGACAGGGGGCATTGGCTACACCTTC.

The V call is TRBV11-2, the J call TRBJ2-5, with a possible D match to TRBD1 (5 bases). The CDR3 has 13 residues. Germline V gene lookup returns CDR1 SGHAT and CDR2 FQNNGV. Deletions cut 4 bases from V and 9 bases from J, with 15 bases between. CDR3 sequence: CASSSRVPHPQYF. In DNA, the CDR3 is TGTGCCAGCAGCTCCAGGGTCCCCCACCCCCAGTACTTC.

A single count supports this clone. This chain joins TRBV5-4 and TRBJ1-2; unclear D gene. Germline V gene data show CDR1 as SGHNT and CDR2 as YYREEE (reference sequence). V was trimmed by 4 bases and J by 2 bases, leaving 15 bases between them. There are 15 residues in the CDR3. In DNA, the CDR3 is TGTGCCAGCAGCCAAGTGGAAGGGCTCAACTATGGCTACACCTTC. Its translation is CASSQVEGLNYGYTF.

This chain joins TRBV28 and TRBJ2-5; 12 nucleotides line up with TRBD2. V was pared by 2 bases and J by 3 bases, with 7 bases of the junction left unmatched. The CDR3 contains 17 residues. The germline gives CDR1 MDHEN, CDR2 SYDVKM. The CDR3 spells CASSLAPTSGGEETQYF. CDR3 bases: TGTGCCAGCAGTTTAGCACCGACTAGCGGGGGCGAAGAGACCCAGTACTTC.

This clone appeared a single time. The V gene is TRBV5-5, the J gene TRBJ2-3; TRBD2 might be the D (6 bases). V lost 0 bases and J 3 bases, leaving 11 bases between the germline ends. CDR3 size: 15 residues. Germline V lookup: CDR1 SGHKS, CDR2 YYEKEE (reference sequence). The CDR3 nucleotides are TGTGCCAGCAGCTTGGGAGACGGGGGAACAGATACGCAGTATTTT. Its translation: CASSLGDGGTDTQYF.